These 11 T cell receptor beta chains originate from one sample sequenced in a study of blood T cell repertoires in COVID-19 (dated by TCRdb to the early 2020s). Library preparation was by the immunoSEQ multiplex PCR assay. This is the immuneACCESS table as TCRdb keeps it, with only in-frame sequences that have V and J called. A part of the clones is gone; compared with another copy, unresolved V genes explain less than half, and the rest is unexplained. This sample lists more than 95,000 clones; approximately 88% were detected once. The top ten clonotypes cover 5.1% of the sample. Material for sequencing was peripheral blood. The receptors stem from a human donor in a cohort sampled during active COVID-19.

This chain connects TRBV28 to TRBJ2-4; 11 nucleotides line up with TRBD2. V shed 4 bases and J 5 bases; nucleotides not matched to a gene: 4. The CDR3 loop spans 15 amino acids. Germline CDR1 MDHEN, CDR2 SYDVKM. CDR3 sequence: CASSSPGLAENIQYF. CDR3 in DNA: TGTGCCAGCAGTTCCCCGGGACTAGCGGAAAACATTCAGTACTTC. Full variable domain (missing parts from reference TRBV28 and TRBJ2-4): DVKVTQSSRYLVKRTGEKVFLECVQDMDHENMFWYRQDPGLGLRLIYFSYDVKMKEKGDIPEGYSVSREKKERFSLILESASTNQTSMYLCASSSPGLAENIQYFGAGTRLSVL.

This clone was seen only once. The CDR3, as DNA: TGCAGCGTTGAACAGGGGAGAGAGACCCAGTACTTC. This codes for CSVEQGRETQYF. The rearrangement joins TRBV29-1 to TRBJ2-5; possibly TRBD1 for D (6 bases). The germline V gene encodes CDR1 SQVTM and CDR2 ANQGSEA. This CDR3 has 12 amino acids. The V and J ends lost 2 bases and 4 bases respectively, with 8 bases between them.

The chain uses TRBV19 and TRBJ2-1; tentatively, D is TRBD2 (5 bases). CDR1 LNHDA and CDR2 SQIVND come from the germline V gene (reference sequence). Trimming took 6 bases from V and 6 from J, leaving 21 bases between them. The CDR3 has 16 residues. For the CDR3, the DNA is TGTGCCAGTAGGGAGGATCCCTTGGAGTTTTCCAATGAGCAGTTCTTC. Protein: CASREDPLEFSNEQFF.

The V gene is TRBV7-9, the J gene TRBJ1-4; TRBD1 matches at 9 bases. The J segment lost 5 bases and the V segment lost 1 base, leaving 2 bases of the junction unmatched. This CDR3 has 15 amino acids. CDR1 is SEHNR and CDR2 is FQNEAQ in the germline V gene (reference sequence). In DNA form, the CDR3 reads TGTGCCAGCAGCTTAGGGGACAGGGAGAATGAAAAACTGTTTTTT. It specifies CASSLGDRENEKLFF.

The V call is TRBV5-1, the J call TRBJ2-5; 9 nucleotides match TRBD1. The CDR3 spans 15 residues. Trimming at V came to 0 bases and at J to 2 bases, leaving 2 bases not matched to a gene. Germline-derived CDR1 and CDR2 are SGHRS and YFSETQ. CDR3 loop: CASSLGGTGQETQYF. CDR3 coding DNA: TGCGCCAGCAGCTTGGGGGGGACAGGGCAAGAGACCCAGTACTTC.

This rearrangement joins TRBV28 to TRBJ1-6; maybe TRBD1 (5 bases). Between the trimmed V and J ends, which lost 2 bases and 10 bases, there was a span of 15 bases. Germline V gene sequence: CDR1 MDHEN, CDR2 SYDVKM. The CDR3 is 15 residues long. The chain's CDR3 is CASSLGRAGGSPLHF. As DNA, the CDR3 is TGTGCCAGCAGTTTAGGGAGGGCTGGGGGGTCACCCCTCCACTTT.

In nucleotides, the CDR3 is TGTGCCAGCAGCCCTCCTGGGGCAGCGAACACTGAAGCTTTCTTT. This sequence encodes CASSPPGAANTEAFF. The genes are TRBV11-3 and TRBJ1-1; D might be TRBD1 (5 bases). The V gene's germline CDR1 is SGHNT and CDR2 YENEEA. The CDR3 has 15 residues. V was cut by 5 bases and J by 1 base, with 14 bases left in between.

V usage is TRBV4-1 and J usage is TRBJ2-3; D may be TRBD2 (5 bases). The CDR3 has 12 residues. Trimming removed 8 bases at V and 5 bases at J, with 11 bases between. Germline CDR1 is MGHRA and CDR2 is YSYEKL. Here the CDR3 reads CASAPAGDTQYF. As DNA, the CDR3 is TGCGCCAGCGCACCGGCGGGAGATACGCAGTATTTT.

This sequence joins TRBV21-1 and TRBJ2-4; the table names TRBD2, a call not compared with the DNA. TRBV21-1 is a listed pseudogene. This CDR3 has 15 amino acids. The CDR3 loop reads CASSLVPAGGVIQYF. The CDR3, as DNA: TGTGCCAGCAGCCTTGTTCCGGCGGGAGGAGTCATTCAGTACTTC.

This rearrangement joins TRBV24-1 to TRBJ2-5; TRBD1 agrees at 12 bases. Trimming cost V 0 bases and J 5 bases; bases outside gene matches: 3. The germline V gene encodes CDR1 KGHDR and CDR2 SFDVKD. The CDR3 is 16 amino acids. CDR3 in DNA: TGTGCCACCAGTGATTTGGGGACAGGGGGCGGGGAGACCCAGTACTTC. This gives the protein CATSDLGTGGGETQYF.

The CDR3, as DNA: TGTGCCAGCAGCGTATCTAGCGAAGAGACCCAGTACTTC. Its protein is CASSVSSEETQYF. The genes are TRBV9 and TRBJ2-5; the D gene is possibly TRBD2 (6 bases). V was pared by 1 base and J by 3 bases, with 7 bases between. This CDR3 comprises 13 residues. In germline, CDR1 is SGDLS, CDR2 YYNGEE.